This T cell receptor beta chain was observed in a study of regulatory T cells in long-lasting Graves disease. At least ten counts were recorded for this clonotype. Specified time point: persistent/refractory GD, antithyroid drugs over 5 years with positive TRAb. PBMC-extracted RNA yielded the TCR library. The authors drew patients from an endocrinology department in Xi'an, China. Blood from the periphery, nine milliliters in all, was drawn into EDTA tubes. This CDR3 is 13 amino acids long. V was cut by 3 bases and J by 8 bases, with 13 bases left in between. From germline, CDR1 is ENHRY and CDR2 SYGVKD. Arm-PCR of CDR3 regions with iRepertoire HTBI primers generated TCR beta libraries. TCRdb reprocessed the multiplex PCR reads via MiXCR and lists one record per CDR3 protein. This table holds 400,000 to 500,000 distinct CDR3 sequences, 22% found once.

The chain employs TRBV10-3 and TRBJ1-2; D is unresolved. The starting material was peripheral blood mononuclear cells (PBMCs), obtained when the disease was refractory, from a patient treated with antithyroid drugs. The receptor comes from a female donor with Graves disease. The CDR3 here is CAISETDAWGYTF. CDR3 nucleotides: TGTGCCATCAGTGAAACAGATGCGTGGGGCTACACCTTC.